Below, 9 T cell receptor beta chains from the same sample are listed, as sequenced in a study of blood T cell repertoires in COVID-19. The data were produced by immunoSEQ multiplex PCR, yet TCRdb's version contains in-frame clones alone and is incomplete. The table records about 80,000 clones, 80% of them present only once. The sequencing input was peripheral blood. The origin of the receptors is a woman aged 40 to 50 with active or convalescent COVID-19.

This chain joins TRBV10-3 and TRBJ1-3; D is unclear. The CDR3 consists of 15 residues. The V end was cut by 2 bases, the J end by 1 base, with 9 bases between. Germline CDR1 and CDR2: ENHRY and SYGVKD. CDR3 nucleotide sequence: TGTGCCATCAGTGAGAATAAAAAATCTGGAAACACCATATATTTT. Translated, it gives CAISENKKSGNTIYF.

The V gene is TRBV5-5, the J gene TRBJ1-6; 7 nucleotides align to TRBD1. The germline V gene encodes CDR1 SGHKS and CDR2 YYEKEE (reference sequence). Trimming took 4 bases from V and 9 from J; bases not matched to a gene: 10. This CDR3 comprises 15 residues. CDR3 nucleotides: TGTGCCAGCAGCCGCGGACAGGCCTTCGGTTCACCCCTCCACTTT. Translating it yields CASSRGQAFGSPLHF.

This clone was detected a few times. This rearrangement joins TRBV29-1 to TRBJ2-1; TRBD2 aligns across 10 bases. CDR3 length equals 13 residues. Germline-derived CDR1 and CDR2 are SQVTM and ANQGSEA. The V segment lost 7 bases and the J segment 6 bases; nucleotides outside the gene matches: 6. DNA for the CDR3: TGCAGCGAGGGGGGACTAGCGACCAATGAGCAGTTCTTC. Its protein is CSEGGLATNEQFF.

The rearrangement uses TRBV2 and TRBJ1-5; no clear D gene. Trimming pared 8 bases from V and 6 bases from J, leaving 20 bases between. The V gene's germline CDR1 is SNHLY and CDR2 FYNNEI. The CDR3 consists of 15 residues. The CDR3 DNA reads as TGTGCCAGCGCTCGAGGAGGATCCAAGGGTCAGCCCCAGCATTTT. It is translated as CASARGGSKGQPQHF.

The CDR3 nucleotides are TGTGCCAGCAGTGGGACCGGGACAGGTCGCACCGGGGAGCTGTTTTTT. Translation gives CASSGTGTGRTGELFF. The rearrangement joins TRBV2 to TRBJ2-2; 8 positions agree with TRBD1. CDR3 size: 16 residues. Looked up from germline, CDR1 is SNHLY and CDR2 is FYNNEI. Trimming took 4 bases from V and 4 from J; bases not matched to a gene: 8.

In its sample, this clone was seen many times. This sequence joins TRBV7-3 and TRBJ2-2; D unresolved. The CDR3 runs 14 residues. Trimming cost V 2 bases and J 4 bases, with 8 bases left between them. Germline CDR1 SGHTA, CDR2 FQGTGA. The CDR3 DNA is TGTGCCAGCAGCTTATCCGGCGGCACCGGGGAGCTGTTTTTT. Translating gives CASSLSGGTGELFF.

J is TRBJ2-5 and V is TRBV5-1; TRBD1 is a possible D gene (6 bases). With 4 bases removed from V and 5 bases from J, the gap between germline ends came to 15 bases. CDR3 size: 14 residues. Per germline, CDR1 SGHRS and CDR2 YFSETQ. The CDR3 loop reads CASSPLQGSETQYF. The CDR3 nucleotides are TGCGCCAGCAGCCCCCTTCAGGGGTCGGAGACCCAGTACTTC.

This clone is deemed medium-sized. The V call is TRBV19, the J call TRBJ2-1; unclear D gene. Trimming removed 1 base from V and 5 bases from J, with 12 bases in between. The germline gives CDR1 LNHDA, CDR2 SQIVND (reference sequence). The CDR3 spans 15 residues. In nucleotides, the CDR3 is TGTGCCAGTAGTATAGGAGTCCTCGAGCACAATGAGCAGTTCTTC. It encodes CASSIGVLEHNEQFF.

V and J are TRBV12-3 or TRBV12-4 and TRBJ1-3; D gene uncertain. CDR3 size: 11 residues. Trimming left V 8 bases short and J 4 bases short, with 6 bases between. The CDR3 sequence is CASCEGNTIYF. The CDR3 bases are TGTGCCAGCTGCGAGGGAAACACCATATATTTT.